The sequence of this T cell receptor beta chain was determined in a study of PD-1 blockade in classical Hodgkin lymphoma. Libraries were prepared by immunoSEQ multiplex PCR; TCRdb keeps only in-frame clonotypes and omits some of them. The sample records about 93,000 clones, roughly 80% being singletons. After removal of 5 bases from V and 5 bases from J, the junction contained 5 bases not matched to a gene. The CDR3 sequence is 14 residues long. Germline values: CDR1 SEHNR, CDR2 FQNEAQ (reference sequence). All patients relapsed after autologous stem cell transplantation, and brentuximab vedotin exposure varied.

The source was peripheral blood mononuclear cells (PBMCs), collected before the second cycle of nivolumab. This chain joins TRBV7-9 and TRBJ1-4; 7 nucleotides match TRBD1. This clonotype was obtained from a human donor with classical Hodgkin lymphoma. The DNA for the CDR3 is TGTGCCAGCAGCGAGGGGGCGCGGAATGAAAAACTGTTTTTT. This sequence encodes CASSEGARNEKLFF.